Detailed here is one T cell receptor beta chain. Germline CDR1 and CDR2: MRHNA and SNTAGT. There are 14 residues in the CDR3. Trimming stripped 6 bases from V and 6 bases from J, with 14 bases between. The sample is drawn from a study of shared clonotypes between healthy human individuals. The protocol was immunoSEQ multiplex PCR, while the TCRdb copy is restricted to in-frame clones and leaves out a portion. The table lists about 710,000 clones, roughly 72% of them singletons. The receptor was derived from a woman aged 25 to 39 in good health. Sequencing used memory CD4+ T cells sorted from blood. Subset defined: CD45RA-negative fraction. The rearrangement uses TRBV6-4 and TRBJ2-2, with D tentatively TRBD2 (5 bases). The DNA of the CDR3 is TGTGCCAGCAGAGCGGCCCAGGAGGCCGGGGAGCTGTTTTTT. As protein: CASRAAQEAGELFF.